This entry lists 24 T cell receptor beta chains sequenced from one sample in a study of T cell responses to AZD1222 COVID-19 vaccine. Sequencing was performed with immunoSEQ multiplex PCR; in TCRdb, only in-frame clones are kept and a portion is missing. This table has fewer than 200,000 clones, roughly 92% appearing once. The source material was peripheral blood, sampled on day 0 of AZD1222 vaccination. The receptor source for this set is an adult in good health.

The CDR3 region has the DNA TGTGCCAGCAGTTTAATCGGGAATGGGTACGAGCAGTACGTC. Residues: CASSLIGNGYEQYV. The chain joins TRBV28 to TRBJ2-7; D possibly corresponds to TRBD2 (5 bases). V was cut by 2 bases and J by 4 bases, with 12 bases left in between. The length of the CDR3 is 14 residues. The germline CDR1 and CDR2 sequences are MDHEN and SYDVKM.

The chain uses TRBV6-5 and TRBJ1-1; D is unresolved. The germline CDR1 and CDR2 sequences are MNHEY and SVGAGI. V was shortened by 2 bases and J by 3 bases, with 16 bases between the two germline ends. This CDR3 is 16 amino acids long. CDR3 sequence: CASSYPRQNGDTEAFF. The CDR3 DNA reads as TGTGCCAGCAGTTACCCCCGTCAAAACGGGGACACTGAAGCTTTCTTT.

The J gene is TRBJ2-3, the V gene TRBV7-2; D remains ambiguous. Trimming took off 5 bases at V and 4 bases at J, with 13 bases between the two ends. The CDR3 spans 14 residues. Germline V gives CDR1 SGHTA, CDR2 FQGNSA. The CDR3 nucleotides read TGTGCCAGCAGCCCCGTTAGAGGTGCAGATACGCAGTATTTT. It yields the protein CASSPVRGADTQYF.

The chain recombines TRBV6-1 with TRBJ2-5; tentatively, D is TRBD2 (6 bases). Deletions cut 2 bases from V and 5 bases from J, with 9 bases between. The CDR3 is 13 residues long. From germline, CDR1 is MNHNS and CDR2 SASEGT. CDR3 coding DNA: TGTGCCAGCAGTGAACCCGGGAGTGAGACCCAGTACTTC. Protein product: CASSEPGSETQYF.

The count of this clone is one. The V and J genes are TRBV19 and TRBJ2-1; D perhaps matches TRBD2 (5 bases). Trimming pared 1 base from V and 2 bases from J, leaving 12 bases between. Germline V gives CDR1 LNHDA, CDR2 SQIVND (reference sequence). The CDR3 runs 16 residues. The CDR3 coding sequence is TGTGCCAGTAGTATAGGAAGCGGATATACCTACAATGAGCAGTTCTTC. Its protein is CASSIGSGYTYNEQFF.

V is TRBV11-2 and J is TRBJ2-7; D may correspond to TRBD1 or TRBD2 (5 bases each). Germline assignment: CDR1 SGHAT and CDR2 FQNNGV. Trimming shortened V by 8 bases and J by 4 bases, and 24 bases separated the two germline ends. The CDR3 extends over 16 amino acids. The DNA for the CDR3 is TGTGCCAGCCTCTACCAGAGGGGAGAGAGGATGTACGAGCAGTACTTC. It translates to CASLYQRGERMYEQYF.

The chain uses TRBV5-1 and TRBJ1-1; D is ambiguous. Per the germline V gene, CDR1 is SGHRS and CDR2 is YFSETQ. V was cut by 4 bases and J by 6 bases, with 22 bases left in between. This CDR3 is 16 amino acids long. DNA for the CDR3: TGCGCCAGCAGCCCACTCGGCGGAGCAGGCGGGGCTGAAGCTTTCTTT. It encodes CASSPLGGAGGAEAFF.

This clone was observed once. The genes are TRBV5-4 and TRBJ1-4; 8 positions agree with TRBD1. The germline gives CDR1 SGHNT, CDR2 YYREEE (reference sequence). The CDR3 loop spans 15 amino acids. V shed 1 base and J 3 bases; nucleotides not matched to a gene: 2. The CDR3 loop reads CASSLRTGSNEKLFF. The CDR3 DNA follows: TGTGCCAGCAGCTTGAGGACAGGGTCTAATGAAAAACTGTTTTTT.

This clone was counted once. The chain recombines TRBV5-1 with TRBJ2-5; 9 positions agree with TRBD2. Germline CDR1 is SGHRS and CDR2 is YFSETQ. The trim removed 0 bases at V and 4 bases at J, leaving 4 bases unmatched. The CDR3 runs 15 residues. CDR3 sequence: CASSLGAGGPETQYF. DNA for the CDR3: TGCGCCAGCAGCTTGGGAGCGGGGGGCCCAGAGACCCAGTACTTC.

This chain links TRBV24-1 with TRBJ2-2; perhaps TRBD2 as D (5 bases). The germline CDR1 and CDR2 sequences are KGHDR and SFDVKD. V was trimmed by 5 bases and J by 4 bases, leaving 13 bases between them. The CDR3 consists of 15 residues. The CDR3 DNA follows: TGTGCCACCAGTGGCCGAGGGATTGGCACCGGGGAGCTGTTTTTT. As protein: CATSGRGIGTGELFF.

The CDR3 is CASSFGTDTNEKLFF. Here the CDR3 DNA reads TGTGCCAGCTCGTTTGGGACAGACACTAATGAAAAACTGTTTTTT. This chain uses TRBV27 with TRBJ1-4, with TRBD1 matching over 7 bases. The V and J ends lost 8 bases and 2 bases, in that order; junction bases with no gene match: 8. The CDR3 is 15 amino acids. CDR1 is MNHEY and CDR2 is SMNVEV in the germline V gene (reference sequence).

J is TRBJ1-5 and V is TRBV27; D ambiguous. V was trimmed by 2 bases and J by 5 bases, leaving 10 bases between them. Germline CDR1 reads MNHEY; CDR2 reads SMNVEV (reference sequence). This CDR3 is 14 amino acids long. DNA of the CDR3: TGTGCCAGCAGTTTAGGCGGGTCGCATCAGCCCCAGCATTTT. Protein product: CASSLGGSHQPQHF.

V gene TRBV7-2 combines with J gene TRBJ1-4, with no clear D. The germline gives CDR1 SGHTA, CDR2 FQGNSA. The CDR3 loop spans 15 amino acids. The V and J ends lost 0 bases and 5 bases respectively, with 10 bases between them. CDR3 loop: CASSLAARRNEKLFF. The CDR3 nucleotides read TGTGCCAGCAGCTTAGCGGCCAGGAGGAATGAAAAACTGTTTTTT.

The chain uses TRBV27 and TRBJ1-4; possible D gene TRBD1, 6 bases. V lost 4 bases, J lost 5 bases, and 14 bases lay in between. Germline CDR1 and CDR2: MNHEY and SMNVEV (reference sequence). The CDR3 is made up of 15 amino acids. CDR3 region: CASSYGGGLNEKLFF. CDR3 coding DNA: TGTGCCAGCAGTTACGGGGGGGGGCTGAATGAAAAACTGTTTTTT.

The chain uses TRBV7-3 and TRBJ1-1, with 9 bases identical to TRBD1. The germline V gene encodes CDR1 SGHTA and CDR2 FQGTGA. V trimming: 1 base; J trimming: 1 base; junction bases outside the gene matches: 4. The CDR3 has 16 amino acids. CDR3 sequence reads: CASSLNPGQGNTEAFF. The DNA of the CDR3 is TGTGCCAGCAGCTTAAATCCGGGACAGGGGAACACTGAAGCTTTCTTT.

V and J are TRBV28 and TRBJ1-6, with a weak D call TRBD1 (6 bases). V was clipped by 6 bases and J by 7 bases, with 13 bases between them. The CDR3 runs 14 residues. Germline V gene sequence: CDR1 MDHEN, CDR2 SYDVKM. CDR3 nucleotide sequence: TGTGCCAGCAGCTATGGACAGCTGAATTCACCCCTCCACTTT. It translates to CASSYGQLNSPLHF.

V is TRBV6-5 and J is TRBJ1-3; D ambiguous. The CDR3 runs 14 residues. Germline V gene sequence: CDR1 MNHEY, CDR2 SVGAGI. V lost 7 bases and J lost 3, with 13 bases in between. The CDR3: CASTVGGVGNTIYF. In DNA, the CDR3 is TGTGCCAGCACCGTCGGAGGAGTTGGAAACACCATATATTTT.

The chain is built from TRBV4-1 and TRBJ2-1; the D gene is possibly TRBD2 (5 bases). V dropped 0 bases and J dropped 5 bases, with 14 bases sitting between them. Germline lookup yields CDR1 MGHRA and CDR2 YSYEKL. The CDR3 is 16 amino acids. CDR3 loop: CASSQDGVASHNEQFF. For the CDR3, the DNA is TGCGCCAGCAGCCAAGACGGGGTAGCGAGCCACAATGAGCAGTTCTTC.

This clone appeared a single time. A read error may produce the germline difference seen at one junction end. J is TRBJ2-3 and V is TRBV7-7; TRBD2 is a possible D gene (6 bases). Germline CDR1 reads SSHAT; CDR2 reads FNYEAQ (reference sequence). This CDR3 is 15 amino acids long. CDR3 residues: CASSPKRTGGDTQYF. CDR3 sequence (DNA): TGTGCTAGCAGCCCCAAACGAACCGGGGGAGATACGCAGTATTTT.

This chain's CDR3 is CASSRRSNYGYTF. CDR3 DNA sequence: TGTGCCAGCAGCCGCCGAAGTAACTATGGCTACACCTTC. V and J are TRBV7-2 and TRBJ1-2; D remains ambiguous. The length of the CDR3 is 13 residues. V lost 5 bases to trimming and J lost 1 base, with 8 bases between them. CDR1 and CDR2 (germline): SGHTA, FQGNSA.

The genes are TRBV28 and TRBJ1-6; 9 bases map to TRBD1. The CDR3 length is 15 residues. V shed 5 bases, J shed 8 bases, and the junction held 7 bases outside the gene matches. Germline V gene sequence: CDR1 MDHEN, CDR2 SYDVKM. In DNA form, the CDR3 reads TGTGCCAGCAGTCCCGCGACAGGGGGTGATTCACCCCTCCACTTT. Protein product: CASSPATGGDSPLHF.

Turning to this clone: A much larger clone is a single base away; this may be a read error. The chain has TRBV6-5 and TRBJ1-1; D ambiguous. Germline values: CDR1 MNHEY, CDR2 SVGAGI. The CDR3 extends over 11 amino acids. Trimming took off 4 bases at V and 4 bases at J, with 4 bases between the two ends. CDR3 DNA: TGTGCCAGCAGTTGGGGCACTGAAGCTTTCTTT. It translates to CASSWGTEAFF.

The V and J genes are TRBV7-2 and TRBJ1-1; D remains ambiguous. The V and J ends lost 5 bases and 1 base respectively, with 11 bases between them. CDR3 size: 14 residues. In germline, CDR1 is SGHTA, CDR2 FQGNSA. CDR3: CASSPKRGNTEAFF. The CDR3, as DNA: TGTGCCAGCAGCCCCAAACGGGGGAACACTGAAGCTTTCTTT.

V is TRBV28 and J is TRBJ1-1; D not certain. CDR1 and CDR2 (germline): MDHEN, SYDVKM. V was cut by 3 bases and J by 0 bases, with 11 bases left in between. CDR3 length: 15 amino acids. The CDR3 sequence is CASSFWEALNTEAFF. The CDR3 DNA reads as TGTGCCAGCAGTTTCTGGGAGGCCTTGAACACTGAAGCTTTCTTT.